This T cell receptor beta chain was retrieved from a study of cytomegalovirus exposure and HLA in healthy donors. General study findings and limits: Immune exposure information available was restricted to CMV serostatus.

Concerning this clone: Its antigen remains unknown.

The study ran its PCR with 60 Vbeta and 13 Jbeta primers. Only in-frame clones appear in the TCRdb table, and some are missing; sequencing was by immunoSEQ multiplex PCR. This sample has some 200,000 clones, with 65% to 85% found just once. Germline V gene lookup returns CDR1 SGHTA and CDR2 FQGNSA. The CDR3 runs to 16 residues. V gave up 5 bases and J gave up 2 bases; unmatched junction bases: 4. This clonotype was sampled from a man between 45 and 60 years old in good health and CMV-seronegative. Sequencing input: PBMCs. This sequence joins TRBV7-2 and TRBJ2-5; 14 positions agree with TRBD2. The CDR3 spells CASSRLAGGWQETQYF. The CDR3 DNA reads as TGTGCCAGCAGCCGACTAGCGGGGGGGTGGCAAGAGACCCAGTACTTC.